This T cell receptor beta chain was recovered during a study of cytomegalovirus exposure and HLA in healthy donors. Donors were drawn from the approximately 110-subject validation cohort, separate from the roughly 700-subject first cohort. To note about this clone: As yet, its antigen is unknown.

The germline V and J ends were trimmed by 2 bases and 3 bases, with 11 bases remaining between them. This CDR3 comprises 14 residues. CDR1 is SGHNT, CDR2 YYREEE, per germline (reference sequence). The study, taken as a whole, reports: First-cohort TCR clusters were later found to tend to co-occur in the roughly 130 validation repertoires. Cytomegalovirus-associated TCR beta chains were listed, numbering some 150. The authors confirmed in vitro that a few CMV-associated chains were specific for CMV antigens.

The data were produced by immunoSEQ multiplex PCR, yet TCRdb's version contains in-frame clones alone and is incomplete. Of tens of thousands of clones in the sample, about 94% were seen once. V is TRBV5-4 and J is TRBJ1-1; maybe TRBD1 (6 bases). Sequencing was done on a sample of PBMCs. This clonotype was sampled from a man aged 18 to 29 in good health and CMV-seropositive. The CDR3 sequence: CASSFDRTYTEAFF. The CDR3 DNA is TGTGCCAGCAGCTTCGACAGGACTTACACTGAAGCTTTCTTT. The entire variable domain, with the rest obtained from reference TRBV5-4 and TRBJ1-1, is as follows: ETGVTQSPTHLIKTRGQQVTLRCSSQSGHNTVSWYQQALGQGPQFIFQYYREEENGRGNFPPRFSGLQFPNYSSELNVNALELDDSALYLCASSFDRTYTEAFFGQGTRLTVV.